The next 24 T cell receptor beta chains were all read from a single sample in a study of blood T cells in healthy people across ages. The use of a sample-barcoded 5' primer and a J-beta primer mix characterized a second PCR of roughly 7 to 12 cycles. TCRdb used MiXCR to reprocess the 5' RACE reads, holding one entry per CDR3 protein. This table has some 1.8 million distinct CDR3 sequences, approximately 40% appearing once. What was sequenced was blood. The source is a human donor in good health.

This clonotype appeared many times. The chain couples TRBV7-2 to TRBJ2-3; possible D gene TRBD2, 5 bases. The V gene lost 1 base and the J gene lost 5 bases, with 7 bases spanning the gap. The germline CDR1 and CDR2 sequences are SGHTA and FQGNSA. The CDR3 contains 13 residues. This CDR3 reads CASSLEAEDTQYF. The CDR3 DNA reads TGTGCCAGCAGCTTAGAAGCGGAAGATACGCAGTATTTT.

This clonotype showed up just a few times. This chain uses TRBV7-2 with TRBJ2-7, with a tentative D call TRBD1 (5 bases). This CDR3 is 15 amino acids long. Germline V gives CDR1 SGHTA, CDR2 FQGNSA. The V end lost 7 bases, the J end lost 7 bases, and 23 bases lay between the germline ends. This CDR3 is CASINSGFSQGEQYF. The CDR3 DNA is TGTGCCAGCATCAACTCCGGGTTCTCCCAGGGAGAGCAGTACTTC.

There are a few counts of this clonotype. V gene TRBV7-2 combines with J gene TRBJ1-2; D is ambiguous. This CDR3 spans 15 amino acids. Trimming pared 3 bases from V and 5 bases from J, leaving 16 bases between. Germline V gene lookup returns CDR1 SGHTA and CDR2 FQGNSA. The CDR3: CASSFVGGGSYGYTF. The CDR3 coding sequence is TGTGCCAGCAGCTTTGTGGGAGGAGGTTCTTATGGCTACACCTTC.

About this clonotype itself: At one boundary the junction diverges from the germline segment, which might be a read error. The DNA of the CDR3 is TGTGCCGGCAGCCCCCCGGGACCCTCAAACCAAGAGACCCAGTACTTC. This gives the protein CAGSPPGPSNQETQYF. The V and J genes are TRBV7-9 and TRBJ2-5; D is perhaps TRBD1 or TRBD2 (5 bases each). Germline-derived CDR1 and CDR2 are SEHNR and FQNEAQ (reference sequence). The CDR3 has 16 residues.

This chain connects TRBV7-2 to TRBJ1-2; possible D gene TRBD1, 6 bases. Germline lookup yields CDR1 SGHTA and CDR2 FQGNSA. Deletions cut 2 bases from V and 0 bases from J, with 16 bases between. The CDR3 length is 17 residues. The CDR3 coding sequence is TGTGCCAGCAGCTTACATCGGACAGTGAGAGCTAACTATGGCTACACCTTC. It yields the protein CASSLHRTVRANYGYTF.

This clonotype has a handful of counts. The chain combines TRBV28 with TRBJ2-5; D gene ambiguous. Germline V gene sequence: CDR1 MDHEN, CDR2 SYDVKM. V lost 7 bases to trimming and J lost 5 bases, with 17 bases between them. This CDR3 has 14 residues. Here the CDR3 DNA reads TGTGCCAGCACTCCTGGGGAAAGGTGGGAGACCCAGTACTTC. The encoded protein is CASTPGERWETQYF.

This clonotype was seen only a few times. This rearrangement joins TRBV18 to TRBJ1-1; maybe TRBD1 (6 bases). This CDR3 spans 15 amino acids. Germline CDR1 KGHSH, CDR2 LQKENI. V lost 1 base to trimming and J lost 4 bases, with 13 bases between them. Here the CDR3 reads CASSPLQTGPTEAFF. The CDR3 coding sequence is TGTGCCAGCTCACCACTCCAGACAGGTCCCACTGAAGCTTTCTTT.

The V gene is TRBV7-9, the J gene TRBJ2-7, with D possibly TRBD1 on 6 matching bases. The length of the CDR3 is 15 residues. Per germline, CDR1 SEHNR and CDR2 FQNEAQ (reference sequence). Trimming cost V 3 bases and J 0 bases, with 12 bases left between them. The CDR3, as DNA: TGTGCCAGCAGCTTCGGACAGCCCAGCTCCTACGAGCAGTACTTC. Translating gives CASSFGQPSSYEQYF.

This clonotype was detected only once. The chain's CDR3 is CASSSDVWGRDQPQHF. The DNA for the CDR3 is TGTGCCAGCAGCAGTGATGTATGGGGTAGGGATCAGCCCCAGCATTTT. The rearrangement joins TRBV11-3 to TRBJ1-5; D not resolved. Germline V CDR1 and CDR2: SGHNT, YENEEA. The ends were cut back, 5 bases at V and 5 bases at J, with 19 bases in the middle. CDR3 length: 16 residues.

With respect to this clonotype: Its ends do not fully match the called genes, so a read error is possible. This chain uses TRBV12-3 or TRBV12-4 with TRBJ2-7, with 7 bases fitting TRBD1. This CDR3 is built from 14 residues. CDR3 residues: CVSSWGQISYEQYF. CDR3 in DNA: TGTGTCAGCAGTTGGGGACAGATCTCCTACGAGCAGTACTTC.

The chain joins TRBV7-9 to TRBJ2-3, with 8 bases matching TRBD2. V trimming: 5 bases; J trimming: 5 bases; junction bases outside the gene matches: 6. The germline V gene has CDR1 SEHNR and CDR2 FQNEAQ (reference sequence). There are 14 residues in the CDR3. CDR3 in DNA: TGTGCCAGCAGCATTGGACTAGCAGGAGATACGCAGTATTTT. This encodes CASSIGLAGDTQYF.

This clonotype was seen a few times. The genes are TRBV4-3 and TRBJ1-2, with 9 bases lining up with TRBD1. Unmatched junction bases numbered 3, after V lost 1 base and J lost 6 bases. The CDR3 contains 14 residues. Looked up from germline, CDR1 is LGHNA and CDR2 is YSLEER. The CDR3 nucleotides read TGCGCCAGCAGCCAAGCCGGGACAGGGCATGGCTACACCTTC. It codes for CASSQAGTGHGYTF.

This clonotype occurred many times. One end of the junction is discordant with germline, which a read error may explain. J is TRBJ1-5 and V is TRBV20-1; tentative D call: TRBD1 (6 bases). The CDR3 length is 10 residues. Germline lookup yields CDR1 DFQATT and CDR2 SNEGSKA (reference sequence). The CDR3 bases are TGCAGTGCCTTAGGACAGCACCAGCATTTT. Amino acid sequence: CSALGQHQHF.

V and J are TRBV29-1 and TRBJ1-5, with D tentatively TRBD1 (5 bases). Germline-derived CDR1 and CDR2 are SQVTM and ANQGSEA. CDR3 length: 13 amino acids. V shed 7 bases and J shed 6 bases, with 16 bases lying between them. Here the CDR3 DNA reads TGCAGCGCCACTCGGGGGAGAGGTCAGCCCCAGCATTTT. Its protein is CSATRGRGQPQHF.

This clonotype has just a few counts. The J gene is TRBJ1-1, the V gene TRBV7-3; D is unresolved. Germline loops: CDR1 SGHTA, CDR2 FQGTGA. This CDR3 has 16 amino acids. The V gene lost 0 bases and the J gene lost 1 base, with 12 bases spanning the gap. The CDR3 protein is CASSLTLSRPNTEAFF. The CDR3 DNA reads as TGTGCCAGCAGCTTAACGTTATCCAGGCCGAACACTGAAGCTTTCTTT.

This rearrangement joins TRBV5-1 to TRBJ2-1; D possibly corresponds to TRBD2 (6 bases). Looked up from germline, CDR1 is SGHRS and CDR2 is YFSETQ. The germline V and J ends were trimmed by 4 bases and 8 bases, with 13 bases remaining between them. The CDR3 runs to 13 residues. The CDR3 is CASSHGGSDEQFF. The CDR3, as DNA: TGCGCCAGCAGCCACGGAGGGTCTGATGAGCAGTTCTTC.

This clonotype was counted between two and nine times. J is TRBJ1-2 and V is TRBV5-1; TRBD1 matches 7 bases. The ends lost 3 bases at V and 4 bases at J; junction bases unmatched: 15. The germline gives CDR1 SGHRS, CDR2 YFSETQ. The CDR3 runs 17 residues. CDR3 bases: TGCGCCAGCAGCTATGGACAGGAAGCGGCGTATCTCTATGGCTACACCTTC. Its protein product is CASSYGQEAAYLYGYTF. The full variable domain, rest sourced from reference TRBV5-1 and TRBJ1-2, is KAGVTQTPRYLIKTRGQQVTLSCSPISGHRSVSWYQQTPGQGLQFLFEYFSETQRNKGNFPGRFSGRQFSNSRSEMNVSTLELGDSALYLCASSYGQEAAYLYGYTFGSGTRLTVV.

This clonotype was picked up many times. The chain carries TRBV7-2 and TRBJ2-4; 9 bases align to TRBD1. Unmatched junction bases numbered 8, after V lost 3 bases and J lost 8 bases. This CDR3 is built from 15 residues. Germline CDR1 is SGHTA and CDR2 is FQGNSA. For the CDR3, the DNA is TGTGCCAGCAGCTTTTTTGGGACAGGGTTTGACATTCAGTACTTC. Translation: CASSFFGTGFDIQYF.

This clonotype was counted only a few times. The V and J genes are TRBV4-2 and TRBJ1-1, with TRBD1 identical over 8 bases. The CDR3 is made up of 16 amino acids. V dropped 0 bases and J dropped 1; count of bases not matched to a gene: 4. CDR1 LGHNA and CDR2 YNFKEQ come from the germline V gene. The CDR3: CASSQDVGQGNTEAFF. The CDR3 nucleotides read TGTGCCAGCAGCCAAGATGTCGGACAGGGGAACACTGAAGCTTTCTTT.

The chain recombines TRBV7-9 with TRBJ2-3; 7 bases are shared with TRBD1. V lost 5 bases to trimming and J lost 1 base; unmatched junction nucleotides: 9. CDR3 size: 16 residues. The germline V gene has CDR1 SEHNR and CDR2 FQNEAQ (reference sequence). The CDR3 sequence is CASSPGGRSRTDTQYF. The CDR3 DNA is TGTGCCAGCAGCCCAGGGGGAAGGAGTCGCACAGATACGCAGTATTTT.

This clonotype was counted a few times. The chain carries TRBV6-2 or TRBV6-3 and TRBJ2-7; D call uncertain. V lost 6 bases, J lost 4 bases, and 13 bases lay in between. The CDR3 is made up of 13 amino acids. CDR1 and CDR2 (germline): MNHEY, SVGEGT. This chain's CDR3 is CASRTMTVYEQYF. The CDR3 DNA sequence: TGTGCCAGCAGAACAATGACCGTTTACGAGCAGTACTTC.

The table lists this clonotype with many counts. The chain joins TRBV5-1 to TRBJ2-3; 7 bases align to TRBD1. The junction had 3 bases not matched to a gene; V was cut back by 2 bases and J by 0 bases. The germline CDR1 and CDR2 sequences are SGHRS and YFSETQ. The CDR3 loop spans 15 amino acids. CDR3 DNA sequence: TGCGCCAGCAGCTTACAGGGGCTCAGCACAGATACGCAGTATTTT. Its translation is CASSLQGLSTDTQYF.

The sample holds a few counts of this clonotype. The chain employs TRBV29-1 and TRBJ2-3; D ambiguous. Germline V lookup: CDR1 SQVTM, CDR2 ANQGSEA. V was pared by 5 bases and J by 2 bases, with 2 bases between. The CDR3 runs to 10 residues. The CDR3 sequence is CSVPTDTQYF. In DNA, the CDR3 is TGCAGCGTTCCCACAGATACGCAGTATTTT.

The chain recombines TRBV11-1 with TRBJ2-7; 11 positions agree with TRBD1. The CDR3 has 15 residues. The germline V gene encodes CDR1 SGHAT and CDR2 FQDESV (reference sequence). V shed 6 bases and J 4 bases; nucleotides not matched to a gene: 8. The CDR3 sequence is CASSPPGQGGYEQYF. The CDR3 bases are TGTGCCAGCAGTCCCCCGGGACAGGGGGGTTACGAGCAGTACTTC. Complete variable domain (other parts from reference TRBV11-1 and TRBJ2-7): EAEVAQSPRYKITEKSQAVAFWCDPISGHATLYWYRQILGQGPELLVQFQDESVVDDSQLPKDRFSAERLKGVDSTLKIQPAELGDSAMYLCASSPPGQGGYEQYFGPGTRLTVT.